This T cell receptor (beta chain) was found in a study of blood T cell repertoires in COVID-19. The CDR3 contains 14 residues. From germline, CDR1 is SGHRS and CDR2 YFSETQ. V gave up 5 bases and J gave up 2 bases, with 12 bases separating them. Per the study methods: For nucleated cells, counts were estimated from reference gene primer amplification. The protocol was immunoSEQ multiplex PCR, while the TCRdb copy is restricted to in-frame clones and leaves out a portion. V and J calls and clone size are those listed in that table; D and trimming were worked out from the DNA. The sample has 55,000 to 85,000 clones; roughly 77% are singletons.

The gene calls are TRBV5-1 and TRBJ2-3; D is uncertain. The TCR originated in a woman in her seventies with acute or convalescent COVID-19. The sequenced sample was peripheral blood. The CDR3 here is CASRVSRLTDTQYF. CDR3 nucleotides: TGCGCCAGCAGGGTGTCGAGACTCACAGATACGCAGTATTTT.